This TCR beta chain stems from a study of vaccination and CD4 T cells after COVID-19. Study summary: A vaccine, either BNT162b2 or mRNA-1273, was given to participants in two doses. Researchers treated control cultures with a CEFX pool, an HIV-1 Nef pool, or no peptide. Whole-study findings and limits: Convalescent patients had 304 of 307 vaccine-specific clones showing spike mono-reactivity.

Regarding treatment: approximately nine-day PBMC culture with coronavirus spike peptide pools or control peptides (ViraFEST assay). A word on this clonotype: Its cognate antigen is unknown.

Cultured CD4+ T-cell DNA underwent Oncomine TCR Beta short-read sequencing. Genomic DNA was isolated from cultured CD4+ T cells. From the PCR reads, TCRdb called clonotypes with MiXCR, one entry per CDR3 protein. The data show 20,000 or so distinct CDR3 sequences, with around a quarter seen just once and about 11% held by the top ten. Germline V gene lookup returns CDR1 SEHNR and CDR2 FQNEAQ (reference sequence). Trimming shortened V by 0 bases and J by 5 bases, and 13 bases separated the two germline ends. This CDR3 is 15 amino acids long. Sequencing was done on a sample of cultured CD4+ T cells from blood. The source of this sequence is a human donor with COVID-19. This sequence joins TRBV7-9 and TRBJ2-5; D gene ambiguous. The CDR3 nucleotides read TGTGCCAGCAGCTTAGCGCTTAACGGGTTGGAGACCCAGTACTTC. As protein: CASSLALNGLETQYF.